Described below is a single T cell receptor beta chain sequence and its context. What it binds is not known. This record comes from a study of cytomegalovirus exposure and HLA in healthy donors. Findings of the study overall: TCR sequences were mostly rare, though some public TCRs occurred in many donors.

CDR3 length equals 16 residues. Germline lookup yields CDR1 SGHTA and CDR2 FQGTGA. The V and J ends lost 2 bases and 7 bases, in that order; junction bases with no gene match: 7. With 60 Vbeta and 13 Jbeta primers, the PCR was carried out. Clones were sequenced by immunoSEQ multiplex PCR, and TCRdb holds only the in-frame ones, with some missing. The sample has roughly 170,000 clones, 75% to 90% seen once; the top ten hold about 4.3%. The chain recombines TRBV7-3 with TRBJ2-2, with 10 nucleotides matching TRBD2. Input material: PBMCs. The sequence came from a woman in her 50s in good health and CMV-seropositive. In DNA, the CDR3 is TGTGCCAGCAGCTTAGAAGCGGGGGGGCTCGTCGGGGAGCTGTTTTTT. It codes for CASSLEAGGLVGELFF. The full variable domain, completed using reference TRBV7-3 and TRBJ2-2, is GAGVSQTPSNKVTEKGKYVELRCDPISGHTALYWYRQSLGQGPEFLIYFQGTGAADDSGLPNDRFFAVRPEGSVSTLKIQRTERGDSAVYLCASSLEAGGLVGELFFGEGSRLTVL.